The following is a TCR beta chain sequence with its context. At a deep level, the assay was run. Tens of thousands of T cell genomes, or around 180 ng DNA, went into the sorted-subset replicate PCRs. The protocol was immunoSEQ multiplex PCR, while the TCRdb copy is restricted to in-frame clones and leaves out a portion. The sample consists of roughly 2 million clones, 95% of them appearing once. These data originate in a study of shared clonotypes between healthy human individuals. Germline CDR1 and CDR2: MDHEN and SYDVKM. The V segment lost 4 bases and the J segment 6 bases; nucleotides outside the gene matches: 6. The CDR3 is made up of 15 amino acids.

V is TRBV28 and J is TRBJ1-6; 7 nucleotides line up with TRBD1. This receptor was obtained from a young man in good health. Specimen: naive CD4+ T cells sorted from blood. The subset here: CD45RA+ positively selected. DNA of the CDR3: TGTGCCAGCAGTTCGCCGGGACAGTTTAATTCACCCCTCCACTTT. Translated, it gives CASSSPGQFNSPLHF.